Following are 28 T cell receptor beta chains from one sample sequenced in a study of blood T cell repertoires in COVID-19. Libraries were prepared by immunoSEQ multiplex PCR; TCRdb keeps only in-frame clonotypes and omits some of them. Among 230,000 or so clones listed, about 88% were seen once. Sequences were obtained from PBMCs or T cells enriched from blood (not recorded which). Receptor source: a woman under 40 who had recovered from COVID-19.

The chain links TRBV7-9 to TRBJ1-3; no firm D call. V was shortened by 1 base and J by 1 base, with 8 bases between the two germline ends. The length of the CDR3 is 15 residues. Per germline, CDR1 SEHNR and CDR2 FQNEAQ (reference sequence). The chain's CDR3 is CASSLEGESGNTIYF. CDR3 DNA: TGTGCCAGCAGCTTAGAGGGAGAGTCTGGAAACACCATATATTTT.

Here the CDR3 reads CASSLADRGLGGYTF. As DNA, the CDR3 is TGTGCCAGCAGCTTGGCGGACAGGGGGCTCGGTGGCTACACCTTC. The J gene is TRBJ1-2, the V gene TRBV7-2; the match to TRBD1 covers 11 bases. CDR1 and CDR2 from the germline V gene are SGHTA and FQGNSA. CDR3 length: 15 amino acids. J gave up 7 bases and V 3 bases, and 7 bases lay outside the gene matches. The variable domain in full, completed from reference TRBV7-2 and TRBJ1-2, reads GAGVSQSPSNKVTEKGKDVELRCDPISGHTALYWYRQSLGQGLEFLIYFQGNSAPDKSGLPSDRFSAERTGGSVSTLTIQRTQQEDSAVYLCASSLADRGLGGYTFGSGTRLTVV.

Written as DNA, the CDR3 is TGTGCCAGCTCCCGACAGGGCGATGGTTCACCCCTCCACTTT. Translated: CASSRQGDGSPLHF. This sequence joins TRBV5-4 and TRBJ1-6; 7 nucleotides line up with TRBD1. This CDR3 comprises 14 residues. Germline assignment: CDR1 SGHNT and CDR2 YYREEE (reference sequence). Trimming at V came to 7 bases and at J to 9 bases, leaving 10 bases not matched to a gene.

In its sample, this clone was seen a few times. The CDR3 bases are TGTGCCAGCAGGGGGAGGGAGGATTATGGCTACACCTTC. Translated: CASRGREDYGYTF. This sequence joins TRBV2 and TRBJ1-2; D remains ambiguous. The CDR3 is 13 amino acids. Trimming cost V 6 bases and J 5 bases, with 13 bases left between them. Germline V gene data show CDR1 as SNHLY and CDR2 as FYNNEI.

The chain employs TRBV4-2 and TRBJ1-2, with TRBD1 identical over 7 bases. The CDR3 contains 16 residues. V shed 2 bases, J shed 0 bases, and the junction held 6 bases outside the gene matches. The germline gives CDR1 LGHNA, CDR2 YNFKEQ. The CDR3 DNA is TGTGCCAGCAGCCAATGGACAGGCGATACTAACTATGGCTACACCTTC. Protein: CASSQWTGDTNYGYTF.

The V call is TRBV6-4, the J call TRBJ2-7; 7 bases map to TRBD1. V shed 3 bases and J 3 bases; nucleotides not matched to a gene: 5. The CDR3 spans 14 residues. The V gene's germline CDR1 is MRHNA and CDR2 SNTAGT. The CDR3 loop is CASSEGQRFYEQYF. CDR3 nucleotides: TGTGCCAGCAGTGAGGGACAGCGTTTCTACGAGCAGTACTTC.

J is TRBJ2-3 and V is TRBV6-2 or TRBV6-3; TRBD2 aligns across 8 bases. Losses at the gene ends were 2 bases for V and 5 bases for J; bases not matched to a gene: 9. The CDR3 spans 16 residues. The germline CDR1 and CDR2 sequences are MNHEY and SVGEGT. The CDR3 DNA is TGTGCCAGCAGTTACCCCGGGGGGGGGCATTTAGATACGCAGTATTTT. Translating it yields CASSYPGGGHLDTQYF.

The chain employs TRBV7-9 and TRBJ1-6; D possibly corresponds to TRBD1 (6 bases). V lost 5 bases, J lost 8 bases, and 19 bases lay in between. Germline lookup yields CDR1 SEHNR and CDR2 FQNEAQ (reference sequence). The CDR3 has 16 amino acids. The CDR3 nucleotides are TGTGCCAGCAGCGCGGGCTCAGGGGAGTTTGATTCACCCCTCCACTTT. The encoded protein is CASSAGSGEFDSPLHF.

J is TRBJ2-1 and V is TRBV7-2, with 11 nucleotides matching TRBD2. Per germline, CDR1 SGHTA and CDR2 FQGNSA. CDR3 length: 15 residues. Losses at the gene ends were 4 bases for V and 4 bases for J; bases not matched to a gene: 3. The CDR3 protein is CASSSVAGGYNEQFF. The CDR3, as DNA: TGTGCCAGCAGCTCCGTAGCGGGGGGGTACAATGAGCAGTTCTTC.

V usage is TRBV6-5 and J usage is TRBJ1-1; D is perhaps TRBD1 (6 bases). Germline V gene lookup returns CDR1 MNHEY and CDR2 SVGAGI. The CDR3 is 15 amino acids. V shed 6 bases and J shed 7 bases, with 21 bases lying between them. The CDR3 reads CASRGSGGPWIEAFF. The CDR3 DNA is TGTGCCAGCAGGGGATCGGGGGGGCCCTGGATTGAAGCTTTCTTT.

The CDR3 spells CASIPQRGGHNEQFF. The CDR3 nucleotides read TGTGCCAGCATACCCCAGCGGGGGGGCCACAATGAGCAGTTCTTC. The chain links TRBV27 to TRBJ2-1; TRBD2 agrees at 10 bases. The length of the CDR3 is 15 residues. Germline CDR1 MNHEY, CDR2 SMNVEV (reference sequence). With V trimmed by 7 bases and J by 5 bases, 8 bases remained unmatched.

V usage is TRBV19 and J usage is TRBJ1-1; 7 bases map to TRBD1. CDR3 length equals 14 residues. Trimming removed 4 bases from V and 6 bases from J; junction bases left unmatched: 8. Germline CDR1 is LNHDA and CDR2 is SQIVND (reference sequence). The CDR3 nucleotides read TGTGCCAGTAGTACCTTACAGGGGTTGGCTGAAGCTTTCTTT. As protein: CASSTLQGLAEAFF.

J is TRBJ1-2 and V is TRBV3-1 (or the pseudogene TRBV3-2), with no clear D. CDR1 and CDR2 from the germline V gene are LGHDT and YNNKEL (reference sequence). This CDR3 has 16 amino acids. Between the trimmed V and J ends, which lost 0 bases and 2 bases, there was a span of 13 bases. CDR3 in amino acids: CASSQDYLTRNYGYTF. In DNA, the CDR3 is TGTGCCAGCAGCCAAGATTATCTGACAAGGAACTATGGCTACACCTTC.

The CDR3 DNA reads TGTGCCAGCAGCTTAGTTTCGGGGGGGGCCACCTACGAGCAGTACTTC. Encoded protein: CASSLVSGGATYEQYF. The gene calls are TRBV7-8 and TRBJ2-7, with 8 bases identical to TRBD2. This CDR3 comprises 16 residues. The trim removed 1 base at V and 2 bases at J, leaving 7 bases unmatched. In germline, CDR1 is SGHVS, CDR2 FQNEAQ.

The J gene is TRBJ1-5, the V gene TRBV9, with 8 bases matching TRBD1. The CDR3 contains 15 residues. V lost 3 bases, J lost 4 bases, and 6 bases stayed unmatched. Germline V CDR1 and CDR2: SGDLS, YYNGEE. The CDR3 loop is CASSEQGEKNQPQHF. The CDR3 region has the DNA TGTGCCAGCAGCGAACAGGGGGAGAAGAATCAGCCCCAGCATTTT.

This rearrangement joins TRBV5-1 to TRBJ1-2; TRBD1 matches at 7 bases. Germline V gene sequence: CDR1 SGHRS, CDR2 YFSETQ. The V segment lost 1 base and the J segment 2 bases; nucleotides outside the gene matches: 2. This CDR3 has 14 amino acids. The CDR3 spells CASSLTGANYGYTF. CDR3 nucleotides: TGCGCCAGCAGCTTGACAGGGGCGAACTATGGCTACACCTTC.

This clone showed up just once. CDR3 sequence (DNA): TGTGCCAGCAGCTACAGGGGGCAGGATAATTCACCCCTCCACTTT. Translated: CASSYRGQDNSPLHF. The chain links TRBV6-6 to TRBJ1-6, with TRBD1 identical over 9 bases. Germline trimming cut 6 bases from V and 5 bases from J; bases unmatched to any gene: 5. Germline assignment: CDR1 MNHNY and CDR2 SVGAGI (reference sequence). CDR3 length equals 15 residues.

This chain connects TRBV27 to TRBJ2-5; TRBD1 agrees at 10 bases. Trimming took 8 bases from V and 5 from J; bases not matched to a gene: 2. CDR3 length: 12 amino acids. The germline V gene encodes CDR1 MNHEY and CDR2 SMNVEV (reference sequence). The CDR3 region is CASSDRGETQYF. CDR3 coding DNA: TGTGCCAGCTCGGACAGGGGGGAGACCCAGTACTTC.

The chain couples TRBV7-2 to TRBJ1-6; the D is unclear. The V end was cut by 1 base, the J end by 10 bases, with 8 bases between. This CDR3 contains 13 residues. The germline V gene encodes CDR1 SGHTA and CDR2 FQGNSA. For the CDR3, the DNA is TGTGCCAGCAGCTTAGGGCGGGAATCACCCCTCCACTTT. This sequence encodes CASSLGRESPLHF.

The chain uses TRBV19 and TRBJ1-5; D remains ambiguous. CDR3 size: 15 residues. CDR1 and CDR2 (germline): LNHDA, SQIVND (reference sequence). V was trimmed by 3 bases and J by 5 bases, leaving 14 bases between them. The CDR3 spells CASSIAARRDQPQHF. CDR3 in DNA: TGTGCCAGTAGTATCGCGGCAAGGCGGGATCAGCCCCAGCATTTT.

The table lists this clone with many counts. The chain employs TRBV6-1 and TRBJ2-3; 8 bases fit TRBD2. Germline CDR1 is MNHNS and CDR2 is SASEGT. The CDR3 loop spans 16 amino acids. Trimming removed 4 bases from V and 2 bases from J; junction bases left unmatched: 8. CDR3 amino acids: CASSGQAGGSTDTQYF. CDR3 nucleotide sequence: TGTGCCAGCAGTGGGCAGGCGGGGGGCTCCACAGATACGCAGTATTTT.

This chain's CDR3 is CASSGAGVGETQYF. In nucleotides, the CDR3 is TGTGCCAGCAGCGGAGCGGGGGTGGGTGAGACCCAGTACTTC. The V and J genes are TRBV9 and TRBJ2-5; TRBD2 matches 8 bases. This CDR3 contains 14 residues. Germline loops: CDR1 SGDLS, CDR2 YYNGEE. V lost 3 bases, J lost 5 bases, and 6 bases stayed unmatched.

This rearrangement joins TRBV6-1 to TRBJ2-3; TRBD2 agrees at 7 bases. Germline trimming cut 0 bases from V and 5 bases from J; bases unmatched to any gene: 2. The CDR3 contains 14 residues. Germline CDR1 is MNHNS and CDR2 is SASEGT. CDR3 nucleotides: TGTGCCAGCAGTGAAGCGCCGGGGGGAGATACGCAGTATTTT. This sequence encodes CASSEAPGGDTQYF.

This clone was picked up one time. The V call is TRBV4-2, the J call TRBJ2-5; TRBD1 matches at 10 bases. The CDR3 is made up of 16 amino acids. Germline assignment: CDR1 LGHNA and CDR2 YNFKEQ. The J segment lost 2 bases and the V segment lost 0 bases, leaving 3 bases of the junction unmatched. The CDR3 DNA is TGTGCCAGCAGCCAAGATCCGGGACAGGGGCAAGAGACCCAGTACTTC. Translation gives CASSQDPGQGQETQYF.

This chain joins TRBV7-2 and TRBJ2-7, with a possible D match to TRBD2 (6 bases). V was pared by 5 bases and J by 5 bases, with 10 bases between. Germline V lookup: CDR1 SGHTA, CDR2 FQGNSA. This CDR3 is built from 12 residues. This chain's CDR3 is CASSLPGDEQYF. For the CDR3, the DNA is TGTGCCAGCAGCCTCCCGGGGGACGAGCAGTACTTC.

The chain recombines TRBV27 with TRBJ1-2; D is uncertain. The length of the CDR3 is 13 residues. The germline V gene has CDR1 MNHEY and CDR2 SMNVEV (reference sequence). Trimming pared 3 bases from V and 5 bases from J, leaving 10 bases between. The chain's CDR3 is CASSLRSSYGYTF. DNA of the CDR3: TGTGCCAGCAGTTTGCGGTCATCTTATGGCTACACCTTC.

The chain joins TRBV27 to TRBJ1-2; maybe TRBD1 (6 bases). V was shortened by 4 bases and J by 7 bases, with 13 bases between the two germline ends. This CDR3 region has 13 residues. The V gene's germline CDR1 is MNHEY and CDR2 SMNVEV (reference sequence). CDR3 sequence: CASSYTGSGGYTF. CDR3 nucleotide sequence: TGTGCCAGCAGTTACACAGGGTCGGGTGGCTACACCTTC.

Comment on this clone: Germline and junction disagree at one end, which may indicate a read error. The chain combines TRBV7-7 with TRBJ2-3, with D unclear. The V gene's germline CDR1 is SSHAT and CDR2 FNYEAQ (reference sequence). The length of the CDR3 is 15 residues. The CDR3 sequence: CASSFNLGSTDTQYF. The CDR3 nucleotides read TGTGCTAGCAGCTTCAATCTGGGCAGCACAGATACGCAGTATTTT.